These 14 T cell receptor beta chains originate from one sample sequenced in a study of blood T cell repertoires in COVID-19 (dated by TCRdb to the early 2020s). Receptor libraries were prepared by the immunoSEQ multiplex PCR assay. TCRdb re-hosts the immuneACCESS table, in-frame sequences only. Its copies lack some clones; in the studies checked, an unresolved V gene accounts for under half of them, and the cause for the rest is not known. The sample profile shows roughly 280,000 clones; approximately 88% of them were found once. The top ten clones comprise roughly 2.2% of the sample. The material sequenced was peripheral blood. These receptors were collected from a man between 50 and 59 years old with acute or convalescent COVID-19.

The V gene is TRBV6-5, the J gene TRBJ2-5, with a possible D match to TRBD2 (5 bases). CDR1 MNHEY and CDR2 SVGAGI come from the germline V gene. Trimming shortened V by 5 bases and J by 5 bases, and 9 bases separated the two germline ends. This CDR3 is 12 amino acids long. The CDR3 DNA sequence: TGTGCCAGCAGTCTTACTAGGGAGACCCAGTACTTC. This sequence encodes CASSLTRETQYF.

The chain has TRBV3-1 (or the pseudogene TRBV3-2) and TRBJ1-3; D may be TRBD1 (5 bases). From germline, CDR1 is LGHDT and CDR2 YNNKEL (reference sequence). This CDR3 has 15 amino acids. Trimming stripped 5 bases from V and 2 bases from J, with 13 bases between. CDR3 sequence reads: CASSLLTVPGNTIYF. Here the CDR3 DNA reads TGTGCCAGCAGCTTACTGACAGTCCCTGGAAACACCATATATTTT.

V usage is TRBV20-1 and J usage is TRBJ1-2; D is uncertain. V lost 3 bases and J 4 bases, leaving 12 bases between the germline ends. The germline CDR1 and CDR2 sequences are DFQATT and SNEGSKA (reference sequence). CDR3 length: 13 amino acids. DNA of the CDR3: TGCAGTGCTAGTACGCATTCGGGCTATGGCTACACCTTC. The encoded protein is CSASTHSGYGYTF.

The rearrangement joins TRBV5-1 to TRBJ1-6, with a tentative D call TRBD1 (6 bases). With 0 bases removed from V and 0 bases from J, the gap between germline ends came to 10 bases. There are 17 residues in the CDR3. Germline V gives CDR1 SGHRS, CDR2 YFSETQ. DNA of the CDR3: TGCGCCAGCAGCTTGGCCGGACAGAACTCCTATAATTCACCCCTCCACTTT. It translates to CASSLAGQNSYNSPLHF.

J is TRBJ1-6 and V is TRBV5-8; 7 nucleotides align to TRBD1. CDR1 SGHTS and CDR2 YDEGEE come from the germline V gene. V shed 3 bases and J 9 bases; nucleotides not matched to a gene: 3. This CDR3 contains 13 residues. This CDR3 reads CASSWDRTSPLHF. The CDR3 DNA reads as TGTGCCAGCAGCTGGGACAGAACTTCACCCCTCCACTTT.

The rearrangement joins TRBV5-1 to TRBJ1-5, with D maybe TRBD1 (5 bases). CDR1 and CDR2 (germline): SGHRS, YFSETQ. Trimming took 7 bases from V and 3 from J, leaving 11 bases between them. The CDR3 has 13 amino acids. CDR3 in amino acids: CASGRGPNQPQHF. CDR3 bases: TGCGCCAGCGGAAGGGGCCCCAATCAGCCCCAGCATTTT.

This sequence joins TRBV18 and TRBJ2-2; 7 nucleotides line up with TRBD1. V was clipped by 4 bases and J by 3 bases; unmatched bases: 8. Germline V lookup: CDR1 KGHSH, CDR2 LQKENI. This CDR3 is built from 16 residues. The CDR3 DNA is TGTGCCAGCTCACAGGATACAGGGGCCGACACCGGGGAGCTGTTTTTT. Protein: CASSQDTGADTGELFF.

V usage is TRBV19 and J usage is TRBJ1-1; D may be TRBD1 (5 bases). This CDR3 spans 13 amino acids. Trimming removed 4 bases at V and 5 bases at J, with 11 bases between. Germline V gene data show CDR1 as LNHDA and CDR2 as SQIVND (reference sequence). The chain's CDR3 is CASSRGGRTEAFF. CDR3 in DNA: TGTGCCAGTAGTAGGGGGGGTCGGACTGAAGCTTTCTTT. Supplemented by reference TRBV19 and TRBJ1-1, the full variable domain reads DGGITQSPKYLFRKEGQNVTLSCEQNLNHDAMYWYRQDPGQGLRLIYYSQIVNDFQKGDIAEGYSVSREKKESFPLTVTSAQKNPTAFYLCASSRGGRTEAFFGQGTRLTVV.

This chain connects TRBV3-1 (or the pseudogene TRBV3-2) to TRBJ2-1, with D perhaps matching TRBD2 (6 bases). Deletions cut 3 bases from V and 8 bases from J, with 14 bases between. The CDR3 extends over 14 amino acids. Per germline, CDR1 LGHDT and CDR2 YNNKEL (reference sequence). The CDR3 reads CASSQGRRAHEQFF. DNA for the CDR3: TGTGCCAGCAGCCAGGGTAGGAGGGCTCATGAGCAGTTCTTC.

V gene TRBV7-3 combines with J gene TRBJ1-1; 10 nucleotides line up with TRBD1. CDR3 size: 15 residues. V dropped 5 bases and J dropped 4; count of bases not matched to a gene: 7. Germline V gives CDR1 SGHTA, CDR2 FQGTGA. DNA for the CDR3: TGTGCCAGCAGCCAGACAGGGGGCTTTGTCACTGAAGCTTTCTTT. This gives the protein CASSQTGGFVTEAFF.

CDR3: CASLRQGAYNEQFF. CDR3 DNA sequence: TGCGCCAGCCTACGACAGGGGGCTTACAATGAGCAGTTCTTC. V gene TRBV5-1 combines with J gene TRBJ2-1, with 10 bases identical to TRBD1. Germline V lookup: CDR1 SGHRS, CDR2 YFSETQ. This CDR3 is 14 amino acids long. V lost 7 bases to trimming and J lost 4 bases; unmatched junction nucleotides: 5. Full variable domain (outside the CDR3, taken from reference TRBV5-1 and TRBJ2-1): KAGVTQTPRYLIKTRGQQVTLSCSPISGHRSVSWYQQTPGQGLQFLFEYFSETQRNKGNFPGRFSGRQFSNSRSEMNVSTLELGDSALYLCASLRQGAYNEQFFGPGTRLTVL.

The chain's CDR3 is CASGPASGGIDTQYF. In DNA form, the CDR3 reads TGTGCTAGTGGACCGGCCAGCGGGGGGATAGATACGCAGTATTTT. The J gene is TRBJ2-3, the V gene TRBV12-5; 9 bases align to TRBD2. Per germline, CDR1 LGHNT and CDR2 FRNRAP. This CDR3 is 15 amino acids long. V gave up 6 bases and J gave up 5 bases; unmatched junction bases: 9. Full variable domain (rest looked up from reference TRBV12-5 and TRBJ2-3): DARVTQTPRHKVTEMGQEVTMRCQPILGHNTVFWYRQTMMQGLELLAYFRNRAPLDDSGMPKDRFSAEMPDATLATLKIQPSEPRDSAVYFCASGPASGGIDTQYFGPGTRLTVL.

The rearrangement joins TRBV5-1 to TRBJ1-1; the D gene is possibly TRBD1 (5 bases). Germline CDR1 and CDR2: SGHRS and YFSETQ. The germline V and J ends were trimmed by 4 bases and 0 bases, with 13 bases remaining between them. The CDR3 loop spans 15 amino acids. In nucleotides, the CDR3 is TGCGCCAGCAGCGAATTACAGGTTATGAACACTGAAGCTTTCTTT. It specifies CASSELQVMNTEAFF. Using reference TRBV5-1 and TRBJ1-1 for the parts outside the CDR3, the full variable domain is KAGVTQTPRYLIKTRGQQVTLSCSPISGHRSVSWYQQTPGQGLQFLFEYFSETQRNKGNFPGRFSGRQFSNSRSEMNVSTLELGDSALYLCASSELQVMNTEAFFGQGTRLTVV.

This rearrangement joins TRBV29-1 to TRBJ2-1; D may be TRBD1 (5 bases). CDR1 and CDR2 from the germline V gene are SQVTM and ANQGSEA. The CDR3 consists of 11 residues. Trimming shortened V by 5 bases and J by 5 bases, and 7 bases separated the two germline ends. The CDR3 is CSVRQNNEQFF. The CDR3 DNA reads as TGCAGCGTTCGACAGAACAATGAGCAGTTCTTC.